These 19 T cell receptor beta chains originate from one sample sequenced in a study of T cell repertoires in cytomegalovirus infection. TCRdb re-derived calls from the reads in MiXCR, one entry per CDR3 protein. The sample has 700,000 to 850,000 distinct CDR3 sequences, around a third seen once. No antigen has been assigned to these receptors. This sample comprised cultured CD8+ T cells from PBMCs, obtained from culture after CMV antigen stimulation. These receptor sequences come from a human donor in good health (CMV status not recorded). Some clones in this sample may be carry-over from other donors' samples.

V usage is TRBV27 and J usage is TRBJ1-3; no firm D call. CDR3 size: 13 residues. Trimming pared 5 bases from V and 0 bases from J, leaving 5 bases between. Germline V gives CDR1 MNHEY, CDR2 SMNVEV (reference sequence). CDR3 sequence reads: CASSISSGNTIYF. In nucleotides, the CDR3 is TGTGCCAGCAGTATCTCCTCTGGAAACACCATATATTTT.

About this clonotype: A much larger clone differs from this one at a single base, so this may be a read error. As the CDR3 is not closed by the conserved phenylalanine or tryptophan, this likely results from a read error. The J gene is TRBJ2-1, the V gene TRBV27; tentatively, D is TRBD1 (5 bases). This CDR3 comprises 13 residues. V lost 3 bases to trimming and J lost 2 bases, with 5 bases between them. Per the germline V gene, CDR1 is MNHEY and CDR2 is SMNVEV (reference sequence). This CDR3 is CASSLDTYNEQFY. The CDR3 coding sequence is TGTGCCAGCAGTTTGGACACCTACAATGAGCAGTTCTAC.

The sample holds a few counts of this clonotype. The chain employs TRBV7-9 and TRBJ1-2; no reliable D call. Germline V gene sequence: CDR1 SEHNR, CDR2 FQNEAQ (reference sequence). The CDR3 has 14 amino acids. Trimming left V 1 base short and J 0 bases short, with 6 bases between. Here the CDR3 DNA reads TGTGCCAGCAGCTTAGATTGGACTAACTATGGCTACACCTTC. Amino acid sequence: CASSLDWTNYGYTF.

This clonotype was seen more than once but under ten times. V usage is TRBV12-3 or TRBV12-4 and J usage is TRBJ1-4; 8 nucleotides match TRBD1. This CDR3 comprises 24 residues. The junction had 27 bases not matched to a gene; V was cut back by 3 bases and J by 0 bases. The CDR3 reads CASSFLLSQGAEESVYSTNEKLFF. DNA for the CDR3: TGTGCCAGCAGTTTTTTGTTAAGCCAGGGGGCTGAGGAATCCGTTTATTCAACTAATGAAAAACTGTTTTTT.

This clonotype was seen repeatedly, ten times or more. J is TRBJ2-3 and V is TRBV7-6; TRBD2 agrees at 8 bases. This CDR3 has 17 residues. Germline lookup yields CDR1 SGHVS and CDR2 FNYEAQ. V lost 4 bases to trimming and J lost 4 bases; unmatched junction nucleotides: 13. For the CDR3, the DNA is TGTGCCAGCAGCTCAAGCGCGGGGGGACCGGGGTCAGATACGCAGTATTTT. This sequence encodes CASSSSAGGPGSDTQYF.

The chain links TRBV12-3 or TRBV12-4 to TRBJ2-5; 7 nucleotides align to TRBD2. CDR3 length: 13 amino acids. Trimming took 7 bases from V and 5 from J; bases not matched to a gene: 7. The CDR3 bases are TGTGCCAGCAAACCCGGACTAGTTGAGACCCAGTACTTC. This encodes CASKPGLVETQYF.

V is TRBV12-3 or TRBV12-4 and J is TRBJ2-2; 12 nucleotides agree with TRBD2. This CDR3 region has 19 residues. Trimming removed 5 bases from V and 6 bases from J; junction bases left unmatched: 16. Written as DNA, the CDR3 is TGTGCCAGCAGTCCTTCTAGCGGGGGGGCAGGTCTATTCTCCGGGGAGCTGTTTTTT. This translates into CASSPSSGGAGLFSGELFF.

V and J are TRBV4-1 and TRBJ2-2; D is uncertain. Trimming took off 0 bases at V and 0 bases at J, with 11 bases between the two ends. The CDR3 is made up of 17 amino acids. Germline assignment: CDR1 MGHRA and CDR2 YSYEKL. This CDR3 reads CASSQDVAGPNTGELFF. The CDR3 bases are TGCGCCAGCAGCCAAGATGTGGCAGGTCCGAACACCGGGGAGCTGTTTTTT.

This chain joins TRBV19 and TRBJ1-1; 7 bases map to TRBD1. CDR3 length: 15 amino acids. CDR1 is LNHDA, CDR2 SQIVND, per germline (reference sequence). V was pared by 5 bases and J by 1 base, with 7 bases of the junction left unmatched. CDR3 amino acids: CASSWSGGTNTEAFF. The CDR3 region has the DNA TGTGCCAGTAGTTGGTCAGGGGGGACGAACACTGAAGCTTTCTTT.

This clonotype was seen a handful of times. The chain carries TRBV15 and TRBJ2-1; tentative D call: TRBD1 (6 bases). Germline lookup yields CDR1 LNHNV and CDR2 YYDKDF (reference sequence). There are 12 residues in the CDR3. Trimming removed 8 bases from V and 7 bases from J, with 12 bases in between. This chain's CDR3 is CATGGRGNEQFF. The CDR3 region has the DNA TGTGCCACCGGTGGCAGGGGAAATGAGCAGTTCTTC.

J is TRBJ2-1 and V is TRBV2; D not resolved. Germline V gene lookup returns CDR1 SNHLY and CDR2 FYNNEI. V dropped 5 bases and J dropped 11 bases, with 7 bases sitting between them. The CDR3 is 10 residues long. CDR3 in DNA: TGTGCCAGCAGTACGGGTCAGCAGTTCTTC. Its translation: CASSTGQQFF. Combining the CDR3 with reference TRBV2 and TRBJ2-1 gives the whole variable domain EPEVTQTPSHQVTQMGQEVILRCVPISNHLYFYWYRQILGQKVEFLVSFYNNEISEKSEIFDDQFSVERPDGSNFTLKIRSTKLEDSAMYFCASSTGQQFFGPGTRLTVL.

The V call is TRBV27, the J call TRBJ1-4, with D hard to call. In germline, CDR1 is MNHEY, CDR2 SMNVEV (reference sequence). The CDR3 length is 15 residues. The V end lost 5 bases, the J end lost 5 bases, and 15 bases lay between the germline ends. DNA for the CDR3: TGTGCCAGCAGTCCTCCCGGGTACGGAAATGAAAAACTGTTTTTT. It codes for CASSPPGYGNEKLFF.

This clonotype has more than one count but fewer than ten. V is TRBV5-1 and J is TRBJ2-1, with 7 bases aligning to TRBD1. The CDR3 totals 14 residues. The V gene's germline CDR1 is SGHRS and CDR2 YFSETQ. The V gene end was trimmed by 5 bases and the J gene end by 5 bases; junction bases not matched to a gene: 7. The DNA of the CDR3 is TGCGCCAGCAGGGAAGACAGGGACCACAATGAGCAGTTCTTC. It codes for CASREDRDHNEQFF.

This clonotype was observed many times. The chain combines TRBV7-6 with TRBJ2-3; TRBD2 agrees at 7 bases. CDR1 is SGHVS, CDR2 FNYEAQ, per germline. CDR3 length: 15 amino acids. The V and J ends lost 5 bases and 2 bases, in that order; junction bases with no gene match: 7. This chain's CDR3 is CASSHRLALTDTQYF. CDR3 coding DNA: TGTGCCAGCAGCCATCGACTAGCTCTCACAGATACGCAGTATTTT.

The V gene is TRBV5-1, the J gene TRBJ1-3; D is undetermined. CDR1 SGHRS and CDR2 YFSETQ come from the germline V gene. The CDR3 totals 15 residues. V lost 5 bases and J 2 bases, leaving 14 bases between the germline ends. CDR3: CASSLQYNTGNTIYF. In DNA, the CDR3 is TGCGCCAGCAGTTTACAGTATAACACTGGAAACACCATATATTTT. The full variable domain, rest sourced from reference TRBV5-1 and TRBJ1-3, is KAGVTQTPRYLIKTRGQQVTLSCSPISGHRSVSWYQQTPGQGLQFLFEYFSETQRNKGNFPGRFSGRQFSNSRSEMNVSTLELGDSALYLCASSLQYNTGNTIYFGEGSWLTVV.

This clonotype was detected only a few times. The chain is built from TRBV15 and TRBJ1-2, with D perhaps matching TRBD1 (6 bases). Deletions cut 5 bases from V and 4 bases from J, with 26 bases between. CDR1 and CDR2 from the germline V gene are LNHNV and YYDKDF (reference sequence). This CDR3 has 18 amino acids. CDR3 loop: CATSPPTPRGAPLYGYTF. The CDR3 DNA follows: TGTGCCACCAGCCCGCCTACACCCAGGGGAGCCCCTCTCTATGGCTACACCTTC.

This clonotype was found once. The chain couples TRBV5-1 to TRBJ2-5; TRBD1 is a possible D gene (5 bases). The V end lost 0 bases, the J end lost 0 bases, and 6 bases lay between the germline ends. This CDR3 comprises 14 residues. Germline lookup yields CDR1 SGHRS and CDR2 YFSETQ. For the CDR3, the DNA is TGCGCCAGCAGCTTGGAAGGGGACCAAGAGACCCAGTACTTC. Translated: CASSLEGDQETQYF. Combining the CDR3 with reference TRBV5-1 and TRBJ2-5 gives the whole variable domain KAGVTQTPRYLIKTRGQQVTLSCSPISGHRSVSWYQQTPGQGLQFLFEYFSETQRNKGNFPGRFSGRQFSNSRSEMNVSTLELGDSALYLCASSLEGDQETQYFGPGTRLLVL.

This clonotype was counted between two and nine times. The chain is built from TRBV6-1 and TRBJ1-5; TRBD1 matches at 7 bases. V trimming: 7 bases; J trimming: 2 bases; junction bases outside the gene matches: 2. CDR3 length: 13 amino acids. Germline V gene data show CDR1 as MNHNS and CDR2 as SASEGT. The CDR3 nucleotides read TGTGCCAGCACCGACAGGGGCAATCAGCCCCAGCATTTT. Translating gives CASTDRGNQPQHF.

The V call is TRBV12-3 or TRBV12-4, the J call TRBJ1-1; a possible D gene is TRBD1 (6 bases). V lost 7 bases to trimming and J lost 0 bases, with 9 bases between them. This CDR3 region has 13 residues. As DNA, the CDR3 is TGTGCCAGCACCACAGGGTTGAACACTGAAGCTTTCTTT. It codes for CASTTGLNTEAFF.